The present T cell receptor (beta chain) was sequenced within a study of post-analysis software for immune sequencing data (dated by TCRdb to between 2014 and 2016). Notes on the research overall: The recorded disease courses included relapsing-remitting, secondary progressive and progressive-relapsing multiple sclerosis, and some patients had no subtype annotation. The multiple sclerosis patient repertoires were compared with 10 or so previously published healthy control repertoires from donors aged roughly 6 to 25 years. A subset of samples was prepared in parallel using single-end sample barcoding, then pooled and co-amplified after Illumina adapter ligation. Study-wide findings and limitations: When samples were clustered directly using the F measure, samples prepared in the same batch co-clustered strongly, which prompted a batch-effect correction. Compared with controls, multiple sclerosis patients had significantly lower normalized Chao1 diversity, a finding suggesting substantial peripheral T-cell clonal expansion. The multiple sclerosis patient group was slightly younger than the control group. Patients showed significantly higher frequencies than controls for a handful of TRBV segments, among them TRBV5-6, TRBV5-1 and TRBV20-1.

Counted from cysteine to phenylalanine, this CDR3 has 14 amino acids. Only the CDR3 DNA stays, 42 bases, in frame from base 1. In the germline V gene (reference sequence), CDR1 corresponds to WNHNN and CDR2 to SYGVQD. V sheds 4 bases and J sheds 0 bases, leaving 8 bases between their ends. Library method: PCR. Sequencing took place on an Illumina HiSeq 2500. Unique molecular identifiers were incorporated into TCR beta cDNA libraries to reduce PCR and sequencing biases. Every 1 to 10 million input T cells yielded about 500,000 cDNA molecules, meaning each molecule approximated one T cell. Patient libraries were prepared and sequenced with the same protocol used for the earlier healthy control dataset. Samples belonging to the same batch were prepared together, multiplexed and sequenced on a shared HiSeq lane. In the authors' own workflow: MIGEC was used to process the raw barcoded reads, and molecular identifier groups with only a single read were discarded before consensus assembly and CDR3 extraction. VDJtools was used for post-analysis of the clonotype tables, and diversity was normalized by down-sampling every dataset to the size of the smallest sample. Repertoire overlap clustering matched CDR3 amino acid but not nucleotide sequences to correct batch-related cross-sample contamination. TCRdb applied fastp at Q25 and MiXCR to the public reads, then kept only in-frame beta chains. Merged by CDR3 protein, the rows form single entries marked with the most common genes and DNA. These V and J calls originate from TCRdb's pipeline instead of the authors' own analysis. The sample table lists roughly 670,000 distinct CDR3 sequences, approximately 59% of them with a count of one. The top ten constitute 10% to 12% of the sample.

This clonotype occurred a few times. Its cognate antigen has yet to be identified. Base qualities are not recorded, but no much larger clone differs from it by a single base. To demonstrate the VDJtools post-analysis software, the study profiled TCR beta repertoires from the peripheral blood of about a dozen young patients with multiple sclerosis. Multiple sclerosis patients were children and adolescents aged roughly 6 to 17 years. Sequencing was performed on blood. This chain is built from TRBV10-1 and TRBJ2-3, with the D gene not clear enough to name. This receptor was identified in a girl aged 2-10 years with multiple sclerosis. The DNA sequence is TGCGCCAGCAGTGTTACAGCGAGCACAGATACGCAGTATTTT. This codes for CASSVTASTDTQYF.